The following is a T cell receptor beta chain sequence with its context. Its antigen is not yet known. The sample holds no much larger clone one base away, and base qualities are not on file. TCRbeta CDR3 regions were amplified from genomic DNA using the immunoSEQ Assay, a bias-controlled multiplex PCR. The study's processing was this. Within the assay, amplification of reference gene primers was used to estimate how many nucleated cells each sample contained. Sequence reads were collapsed and filtered to measure the absolute abundance of every unique TCRbeta CDR3 rearrangement. Productive Simpson clonality was computed per sample as the square root of Simpson's diversity index over productive rearrangements. In TCRdb, the immuneACCESS table is reduced to in-frame sequences with V and J assigned. These tables do not hold every clone; where another copy was compared, an unresolved V gene accounts for under half, and the others remain unexplained. V and J calls and clone size are given by that table; D and trimming were obtained from the DNA. This sample gives around 210,000 clones in total; around three quarters of them show up just once. The leading ten clones occupy 4.5% to 7% of the sample.

Trimming accounts for 5 bases at V and 1 base at J, while the number of junction bases matched to no gene is 5. CDR1 and CDR2, looked up from the germline V gene (reference sequence), are MNHEY and SMNVEV. Reading from cysteine to phenylalanine, the CDR3 counts 16 amino acids. Just the 48-base CDR3 DNA is kept, in frame starting at base 1. This specimen comes from a study of blood T cell repertoires in COVID-19 (TCRdb year 2020). Regarding the study in general: Samples from collaborators originated in the United States, Italy and Spain and spanned both the acute and convalescent phases of COVID-19. The prospective study material was composed of cDNA or gDNA derived from T cells, B-cell-depleted T cells, or PBMCs. Deeply sampled blood TCRbeta repertoires from subjects exposed to, actively infected with, or recovered from COVID-19 were included in the dataset. A freely available public database, intended as a resource for researchers studying the immune response to SARS-CoV-2, is where the repertoires were released. The samples were drawn from the first 160 participants of the ongoing ImmuneRACE study and from over a thousand subjects provided by 6 global collaborators. Nearly every sample came with metadata listing a de-identified subject ID, COVID-19 status, age in years and sex. Where HLA class I and class II types were available, the types were taken from metadata supplied by the sample provider, not from assay-based typing. General findings and caveats noted by the study authors: Clinical and demographic metadata were provided uncurated, with the amount varying by source and participant.

The collaborating institutions used their own protocols to collect whole blood in K2EDTA tubes. Collaborator samples were shipped for TCRbeta analysis as frozen whole blood, isolated PBMCs, or DNA extracted from either sample type. The TCR was taken from an older woman with acute or convalescent COVID-19. What was sequenced was peripheral blood. The sequence joins TRBV27 to TRBJ2-7, with 13 bases matching TRBD2. CDR3 region: CASSNRGLAGSYEQYF. The sequence in DNA is TGTGCCAGCAGTAACCGGGGACTAGCGGGGTCCTACGAGCAGTACTTC.